This TCR beta chain was captured in a study of T cell clones after liver transplantation. The overall study: Tolerance: complete withdrawal held at least one year, liver enzymes staying within twice normal.

Measured with immunoSEQ multiplex PCR; TCRdb has only the in-frame clones, and not every one. The sample gives 40,000 to 55,000 clones, about 86% of which show up once; over 2% is in the top ten. The V gene lost 5 bases and the J gene lost 0 bases, with 4 bases spanning the gap. The CDR3 is made up of 13 amino acids. Germline-derived CDR1 and CDR2 are SGHVS and FNYEAQ. The clonotype was recovered from a human patient who received a liver transplant. Among the T cells, some may be from the graft donor. Here the sequenced sample was CD4+ T cells from blood, taken 24 months after liver transplant. V gene TRBV7-6 combines with J gene TRBJ2-2; D gene unclear. CDR3 coding DNA: TGTGCCAGCAGCATTACGAACACCGGGGAGCTGTTTTTT. Protein sequence: CASSITNTGELFF. Full variable domain (remainder filled in from reference TRBV7-6 and TRBJ2-2): GAGVSQSPRYKVTKRGQDVALRCDPISGHVSLYWYRQALGQGPEFLTYFNYEAQQDKSGLPNDRFSAERPEGSISTLTIQRTEQRDSAMYRCASSITNTGELFFGEGSRLTVL.